Below, 16 T cell receptor beta chains from the same sample are listed, as sequenced in a study of cytomegalovirus exposure and HLA in healthy donors. PCR involved 60 Vbeta and 13 Jbeta primers. The assay was immunoSEQ multiplex PCR, and TCRdb's table has in-frame clones only and misses some. The sample consists of 150,000 to 200,000 clones, around 76% of them appearing once. Sequenced material: PBMCs. Receptors originate from a woman aged 30 to 39 in good health and CMV-seropositive.

This chain links TRBV5-1 with TRBJ1-1, with D perhaps matching TRBD1 (5 bases). Per the germline V gene, CDR1 is SGHRS and CDR2 is YFSETQ. The CDR3 extends over 14 amino acids. V shed 3 bases and J shed 2 bases, with 11 bases lying between them. The CDR3 region has the DNA TGCGCCAGCAGCTCATGGGGGGGAAACACTGAAGCTTTCTTT. The encoded protein is CASSSWGGNTEAFF.

This rearrangement joins TRBV5-6 to TRBJ2-1; D may be TRBD2 (5 bases). V shed 4 bases and J shed 5 bases, with 13 bases lying between them. The germline gives CDR1 SGHDT, CDR2 YYEEEE. The CDR3 has 14 amino acids. This CDR3 reads CASSDDYKHNEQFF. Here the CDR3 DNA reads TGTGCCAGCAGCGATGACTACAAACACAATGAGCAGTTCTTC.

The gene calls are TRBV30 and TRBJ2-3, with 7 bases identical to TRBD2. Germline-derived CDR1 and CDR2 are GTSNPN and SVGIG (reference sequence). The CDR3 runs 13 residues. V lost 4 bases and J lost 5; bases outside the gene matches: 6. CDR3: CAWTGGLIDTQYF. The CDR3 nucleotides read TGTGCCTGGACGGGGGGTTTGATAGATACGCAGTATTTT.

The chain couples TRBV2 to TRBJ2-5; 10 bases fit TRBD2. Germline V gene data show CDR1 as SNHLY and CDR2 as FYNNEI. Germline trimming cut 2 bases from V and 2 bases from J; bases unmatched to any gene: 2. The CDR3 has 15 residues. CDR3 nucleotides: TGTGCCAGCAGTGAACTGACTAGCGGGCAAGAGACCCAGTACTTC. This translates into CASSELTSGQETQYF.

V usage is TRBV30 and J usage is TRBJ1-2; 8 bases align to TRBD1. Trimming at V came to 2 bases and at J to 8 bases, leaving 13 bases not matched to a gene. This CDR3 is built from 15 residues. The germline CDR1 and CDR2 sequences are GTSNPN and SVGIG (reference sequence). The CDR3 DNA is TGTGCCTGGAGTCCTTTATCAGGGGGCGCTTTCGGCTACACCTTC. Encoded protein: CAWSPLSGGAFGYTF.

The rearrangement joins TRBV5-6 to TRBJ2-7, with D possibly being TRBD1 (6 bases). CDR1 and CDR2 (germline): SGHDT, YYEEEE. The length of the CDR3 is 15 residues. The V gene lost 4 bases and the J gene lost 0 bases, with 14 bases spanning the gap. Here the CDR3 DNA reads TGTGCCAGCAGCCGTGGACAGAGGAGCTCCTACGAGCAGTACTTC. Protein: CASSRGQRSSYEQYF.

This clone was detected only once. J is TRBJ1-3 and V is TRBV5-4, with D unresolved. V dropped 0 bases and J dropped 2 bases, with 6 bases sitting between them. The germline V gene encodes CDR1 SGHNT and CDR2 YYREEE (reference sequence). The CDR3 totals 14 residues. For the CDR3, the DNA is TGTGCCAGCAGCTTGGGAGGAACTGGAAACACCATATATTTT. This translates into CASSLGGTGNTIYF. Looking up the rest from reference TRBV5-4 and TRBJ1-3 gives the full variable domain: ETGVTQSPTHLIKTRGQQVTLRCSSQSGHNTVSWYQQALGQGPQFIFQYYREEENGRGNFPPRFSGLQFPNYSSELNVNALELDDSALYLCASSLGGTGNTIYFGEGSWLTVV.

The gene calls are TRBV19 and TRBJ2-3; 7 bases are a match to TRBD1. Germline assignment: CDR1 LNHDA and CDR2 SQIVND (reference sequence). The CDR3 is 16 amino acids. J was trimmed by 0 bases and V by 1 base; bases with no gene match: 4. For the CDR3, the DNA is TGTGCCAGTAGTATAGGACAGGGTACTAGCACAGATACGCAGTATTTT. Amino acids: CASSIGQGTSTDTQYF. The full variable domain, completed using reference TRBV19 and TRBJ2-3, is DGGITQSPKYLFRKEGQNVTLSCEQNLNHDAMYWYRQDPGQGLRLIYYSQIVNDFQKGDIAEGYSVSREKKESFPLTVTSAQKNPTAFYLCASSIGQGTSTDTQYFGPGTRLTVL.

The chain's CDR3 is CASSFGRSGIPQETQYF. The CDR3 DNA sequence: TGCGCCAGCAGCTTCGGGAGGAGCGGCATACCCCAAGAGACCCAGTACTTC. V is TRBV5-1 and J is TRBJ2-5; 7 nucleotides agree with TRBD2. V lost 2 bases and J lost 1; bases outside the gene matches: 11. Germline V CDR1 and CDR2: SGHRS, YFSETQ. CDR3 length: 17 residues.

The chain combines TRBV6-1 with TRBJ2-7; TRBD1 agrees at 10 bases. CDR3 length: 15 amino acids. Trimming removed 8 bases from V and 4 bases from J; junction bases left unmatched: 11. Germline assignment: CDR1 MNHNS and CDR2 SASEGT. In nucleotides, the CDR3 is TGTGCCAGCTTACCCCTGACAGGGGGCCTTTACGAGCAGTACTTC. Protein sequence: CASLPLTGGLYEQYF.

The chain joins TRBV19 to TRBJ1-4, with D possibly matching TRBD1 (6 bases). Germline assignment: CDR1 LNHDA and CDR2 SQIVND (reference sequence). The V end lost 10 bases, the J end lost 4 bases, and 16 bases lay between the germline ends. CDR3 length: 14 residues. This CDR3 is CATATGMGNEKLFF. As DNA, the CDR3 is TGTGCCACCGCCACAGGGATGGGTAATGAAAAACTGTTTTTT.

This clone appeared once. The chain employs TRBV27 and TRBJ2-2; 9 bases agree with TRBD2. Unmatched junction bases numbered 3, after V lost 1 base and J lost 3 bases. Germline CDR1 MNHEY, CDR2 SMNVEV (reference sequence). The CDR3 is made up of 16 amino acids. The CDR3 DNA is TGTGCCAGCAGTTTATGGGGCGGGGGGGACACCGGGGAGCTGTTTTTT. This gives the protein CASSLWGGGDTGELFF.

The chain is built from TRBV27 and TRBJ1-1; the D gene is possibly TRBD1 (6 bases). Germline values: CDR1 MNHEY, CDR2 SMNVEV (reference sequence). V shed 3 bases and J shed 10 bases, with 21 bases lying between them. CDR3 length equals 15 residues. The CDR3 here is CASSFLAGGQKGAFF. The CDR3 bases are TGTGCCAGCAGTTTTCTTGCGGGGGGCCAGAAAGGAGCTTTCTTT.

This chain links TRBV6-1 with TRBJ1-1; unclear D gene. Between the trimmed V and J ends, which lost 7 bases and 3 bases, there was a span of 3 bases. Germline-derived CDR1 and CDR2 are MNHNS and SASEGT. CDR3 size: 10 residues. This CDR3 reads CASIYTEAFF. The CDR3 region has the DNA TGTGCCAGCATATACACTGAAGCTTTCTTT.

Points on this clone: This same CDR3 is encoded by further DNA sequences in the sample. V and J are TRBV6-5 and TRBJ2-7, with D possibly being TRBD2 (5 bases). The CDR3 contains 14 residues. V was cut by 2 bases and J by 4 bases, with 12 bases left in between. The germline V gene has CDR1 MNHEY and CDR2 SVGAGI. The CDR3 region is CASSYRAGGYEQYF. The CDR3 DNA is TGTGCCAGCAGTTACAGGGCAGGAGGATACGAGCAGTACTTC.

This chain joins TRBV5-1 and TRBJ1-1; 9 bases agree with TRBD1. Germline V gene data show CDR1 as SGHRS and CDR2 as YFSETQ. Trimming took 4 bases from V and 6 from J; bases not matched to a gene: 10. The CDR3 length is 15 residues. The CDR3 nucleotides read TGCGCCAGCAGCAAGGACAGGGGAGTGTTCGCTGAAGCTTTCTTT. Protein product: CASSKDRGVFAEAFF.